This T cell receptor (beta chain) derives from a study of pediatric ulcerative colitis. Some clones are missing from TCRdb's copy, which holds only in-frame ones; the method was immunoSEQ multiplex PCR. The sample holds 15,000 to 20,000 clones, approximately 69% seen once. Turning to this clone: No antigen is known for it.

Study-level findings and limits: Compared with controls, ulcerative colitis showed greater blood-rectum clone sharing.

The rectum was sampled with one to two pinch biopsies at colonoscopy. The ends were cut back, 4 bases at V and 6 bases at J, with 19 bases in the middle. CDR3 length: 15 amino acids. The germline CDR1 and CDR2 sequences are MGHRA and YSYEKL. This rearrangement joins TRBV4-1 to TRBJ2-7, with D possibly being TRBD2 (6 bases). The source is a girl between 5 and 17 years old with moderate ulcerative colitis. The sequencing input was gut tissue. CDR3 bases: TGCGCCAGCAGCCTTCGGACCGGGGGAGACTTCGAGCAGTACTTC. Translation gives CASSLRTGGDFEQYF.